What follows are 5 T cell receptor beta chains derived from one specimen sequenced in a study of Ad26.COV2.S vaccination and SARS-CoV-2 variants (dated by TCRdb to 2020 to 2023). Per the publication, the treatment or condition label means: about 20 received Ad26.COV2.S at low or high dose, single or two shots; several received placebo; per-sample allocation not given. For vaccine and placebo recipients, repertoires were sequenced using samples collected on day 63 after the first injection. Libraries came from the immunoSEQ multiplex PCR assay. TCRdb mirrors the immuneACCESS table, restricted to in-frame sequences. Some clones are absent from its copies; in checked studies, under half trace to an unresolved V gene, and the reason for the others is unknown. In this sample the table shows about 380,000 clones, under 90% of which occur a single time. The ten largest clones take up nearly 7.5% of the sample.

The sample in question was peripheral blood, obtained in a trial of Ad26.COV2.S vaccine versus placebo. Source of these receptors: a person aged 18-60 years who received the Ad26.COV2.S COVID-19 vaccine or a placebo.

The CDR3, as DNA: TGCGCCAGCAGTGAGAGTCAATTCCCAGCTTTCTTT. Protein sequence: CASSESQFPAFF. The rearrangement uses TRBV10-1 and TRBJ1-1; D call uncertain. Germline CDR1 is WNHNN and CDR2 is SYGVQD (reference sequence). Trimming took off 2 bases at V and 10 bases at J, with 11 bases between the two ends. The CDR3 totals 12 residues.

This chain joins TRBV12-3 or TRBV12-4 and TRBJ2-5; D call uncertain. V was trimmed by 3 bases and J by 7 bases, leaving 6 bases between them. CDR3 size: 11 residues. The DNA for the CDR3 is TGTGCCAGCAGTTTGGCTCGGACCCAGTACTTC. Translated: CASSLARTQYF.

The V gene is TRBV12-5, the J gene TRBJ2-7; possible D gene TRBD2, 5 bases. This CDR3 has 12 residues. Germline assignment: CDR1 LGHNT and CDR2 FRNRAP. Trimming removed 8 bases from V and 1 base from J, with 9 bases in between. CDR3 sequence reads: CASHGESYEQYF. In DNA, the CDR3 is TGTGCTAGTCATGGGGAGTCCTACGAGCAGTACTTC.

The chain carries TRBV19 and TRBJ1-1; TRBD1 is a possible D gene (5 bases). V was trimmed by 7 bases and J by 3 bases, leaving 15 bases between them. This CDR3 has 14 amino acids. Germline CDR1 reads LNHDA; CDR2 reads SQIVND (reference sequence). CDR3 residues: CASNYRGIHTEAFF. CDR3 sequence (DNA): TGTGCCAGTAACTACCGGGGCATTCACACTGAAGCTTTCTTT.

The chain has TRBV7-2 and TRBJ2-1; D is possibly TRBD2 (6 bases). V gave up 8 bases and J gave up 6 bases, with 17 bases separating them. Germline-derived CDR1 and CDR2 are SGHTA and FQGNSA. The CDR3 is 14 amino acids. This CDR3 is CASQPGVSGNEQFF. As DNA, the CDR3 is TGTGCCAGCCAGCCGGGGGTATCGGGCAATGAGCAGTTCTTC.